This T cell receptor beta chain was identified during a study of shared clonotypes between healthy human individuals. Broader study findings: Represented diversity (both genetic and exposure-history) was limited by the small number of donors.

On sorted subsets, replicate PCRs used 150 to 250 ng DNA, or 31,000 or so T cell genomes. Libraries were prepared by immunoSEQ multiplex PCR; TCRdb keeps only in-frame clonotypes and omits some of them. Among about 380,000 clones listed, about 96% were seen once. Turning to this clone: As yet, its antigen is unknown.

Sequencing was performed on memory CD8+ T cells sorted from blood. Subset: CD45RO+ cells pooled with CCR7-negative TemRA cells. This TCR was recovered from a man aged 25-45 years in good health.

CDR3 region: CASSFTTGVGNTIYF. CDR3 nucleotide sequence: TGCGCCAGCAGCTTTACAACAGGGGTCGGAAACACCATATATTTT. V and J are TRBV5-1 and TRBJ1-3; 7 nucleotides line up with TRBD1. Germline CDR1 and CDR2: SGHRS and YFSETQ. V trimming: 2 bases; J trimming: 4 bases; junction bases outside the gene matches: 6. The CDR3 sequence is 15 residues long.